This TCR beta chain was profiled in a study of T cells expressing NK-cell markers. Looking at the study overall: Underlying the TCR beta repertoires were sorted CD3+CD56+NKG2C+, CD3+CD56+NKG2C- and CD3+CD56-NKG2C+ T cells. The study sequenced eight donors, seven HCMV-seropositive and one seronegative. Notes on the study in general: Top CD8+ clonotypes included the dominant CD3+CD56+NKG2C+ clonotypes in 5 or 6 donors. Researchers report these clonotypes also headed the CD3+CD56-NKG2C+ fraction in a handful of donors.

TCRdb re-called the 5' RACE reads and catalogs CDR3 proteins one per entry, DNA excluded. Its table records 500,000 or so distinct CDR3 sequences. In the case of this clonotype: Its antigen remains unknown.

Germline V CDR1 and CDR2: LNHDA, SQIVND (reference sequence). The CDR3 runs 12 residues. Specimen: blood T cells: a sorted CD56 or NKG2C T cell subset, CD4+ or CD8+ T cells, or bulk PBMC T cells (not recorded which). This sequence was found in a young man in good health. The rearrangement joins TRBV19 to TRBJ1-1; checking the TCRdb D call of TRBD1 is not possible without DNA. CDR3 protein: CASKTGNTEAFF.